This T cell receptor beta chain was obtained from a study of blood T cells in healthy people across ages. General observations from the study: Long-lived donors had more naive CD4+ cells and higher diversity than aged donors. Across the age range, TCR beta diversity per million T cells fell in a roughly linear way.

With a J-beta primer mix and a sample-barcoded 5' primer, a second PCR ran roughly 6 to 12 cycles. Every cDNA molecule carried a tag from a template-switch adaptor bearing 12 random nucleotides. TCRdb re-called the 5' RACE reads through MiXCR, storing one row per CDR3 protein. The repertoire consists of hundreds of thousands of distinct CDR3 sequences, with about 30% occurring once and the leading ten covering 15% to 19%. Looked up from germline, CDR1 is SGHTA and CDR2 is FQGNSA. With 5 bases removed from V and 6 bases from J, the gap between germline ends came to 11 bases. The CDR3 is 13 residues long. This clonotype was counted many times. Its antigen remains unidentified.

The chain joins TRBV7-2 to TRBJ1-5; D is perhaps TRBD1 (5 bases). What was sequenced was blood. The clonotype comes from a woman at least 80 years old in good health. Here the CDR3 DNA reads TGTGCCAGCAGCCCCCAGACAGCTCAGCCCCAGCATTTT. It is translated as CASSPQTAQPQHF.